This entry features one TCR beta chain sequence. Method: immunoSEQ multiplex PCR; TCRdb's copy keeps in-frame clones and lacks some. The sample contains 200,000 to 250,000 clones, 88% of which appear only once. The data stem from a study of blood T cell repertoires in COVID-19. Overall study context: T cells, B-cell-depleted T cells, or PBMCs supplied cDNA or gDNA.

CDR1 is ENHRY and CDR2 is SYGVKD in the germline V gene. CDR3 length: 14 amino acids. Trimming cost V 11 bases and J 2 bases; bases outside gene matches: 11. The clonotype comes from a woman aged 25 to 45 who had been exposed to COVID-19. This chain uses TRBV10-3 with TRBJ1-1, with 7 bases lining up with TRBD1. What was sequenced was PBMCs or T cells enriched from blood (not recorded which). The DNA for the CDR3 is TGTGCCGCATCCCATCGACAGGGTAACACTGAAGCTTTCTTT. Encoded protein: CAASHRQGNTEAFF.